This T cell receptor beta chain was observed in a study of neurological immune-mediated disorders. This clonotype was found many times. Germline assignment: CDR1 MGHRA and CDR2 YSYEKL. The ends were cut back, 1 base at V and 3 bases at J, with 10 bases in the middle. The CDR3 covers 14 residues. Time point of the sample: longitudinal time-point 1 (baseline). The cDNA was produced through 5'RACE with 10-nucleotide random UMIs. Via MiXCR, TCRdb re-called the 5' RACE reads, giving one row per CDR3 protein. The sample carries 60,000 to 90,000 distinct CDR3 sequences, roughly a tenth recorded once. This sequence originates from a man aged 25 to 45 in good health. The source material was PBMCs. V gene TRBV4-1 combines with J gene TRBJ2-7; D gene uncertain. The CDR3 here is CASSQGSDGYEQYF. The CDR3, as DNA: TGCGCCAGCAGCCAAGGATCGGACGGCTACGAGCAGTACTTC.